These T cell receptor beta chains were read from a single sample in a study of T-cell memory formation after mild COVID-19. TCRdb reprocessed the 5' RACE reads via MiXCR and lists one record per CDR3 protein. This sample has roughly 150,000 distinct CDR3 sequences, with 11% to 15% found just once. Sample: PBMCs or a T cell subset sorted from them (not recorded which). These receptors came from an adult woman who had mild COVID-19 (a few samples of this study predate the infection). Cell type and time point are not known. Both conserved end residues are part of each CDR3. The order of the fields is V gene, D gene, clone size, CDR3 length, J gene, CDR3 DNA, CDR3 protein. D genes are given only for firm matches. Clone size is stated in some rows and not others, as once, few, many or a class when expanded.

V gene: TRBV27
D gene: NA
clone size: NA
CDR3 length: 14
J gene: TRBJ1-1
CDR3 DNA: TGTGCCAGCAGCCTGGACAGACTGAACACTGAAGCTTTCTTT
CDR3 protein: CASSLDRLNTEAFF

V gene: TRBV2
D gene: NA
clone size: few
CDR3 length: 13
J gene: TRBJ2-7
CDR3 DNA: TGTGCCAGCAGCTCGGGTCTTTCCTACGAGCAGTACTTC
CDR3 protein: CASSSGLSYEQYF

V gene: TRBV9
D gene: TRBD1
clone size: few
CDR3 length: 14
J gene: TRBJ1-4
CDR3 DNA: TGTGCCAGCAGCCCCGGACAGGGCGGGGAAAAACTGTTTTTT
CDR3 protein: CASSPGQGGEKLFF

V gene: TRBV18
D gene: NA
clone size: few
CDR3 length: 14
J gene: TRBJ2-3
CDR3 DNA: TGTGCCAGCTCATCTATTATCAGGGTGAATACGCAGTATTTT
CDR3 protein: CASSSIIRVNTQYF

V gene: TRBV2
D gene: NA
clone size: NA
CDR3 length: 16
J gene: TRBJ2-1
CDR3 DNA: TGTTCCAGCCCCCCTCGGGGGCATGGGGCGGTAAATGAGCAGTTCTTC
CDR3 protein: CSSPPRGHGAVNEQFF

V gene: TRBV27
D gene: TRBD1
clone size: NA
CDR3 length: 15
J gene: TRBJ1-2
CDR3 DNA: TGTGCCAGCAGTTTCTCAGGACAGGGGCTCTGGGGCTACACCTTC
CDR3 protein: CASSFSGQGLWGYTF

V gene: TRBV9
D gene: NA
clone size: few
CDR3 length: 13
J gene: TRBJ2-1
CDR3 DNA: TGTGCCAGCAGCACAGGGACCACTCTTGAGCAGTTCTTC
CDR3 protein: CASSTGTTLEQFF

V gene: TRBV24-1
D gene: NA
clone size: NA
CDR3 length: 14
J gene: TRBJ2-3
CDR3 DNA: TGTGCCACCAGCGGTTATGGGGGCCCAGATACGCAGTATTTT
CDR3 protein: CATSGYGGPDTQYF

V gene: TRBV7-3
D gene: NA
clone size: once
CDR3 length: 14
J gene: TRBJ1-2
CDR3 DNA: TGTGCCAGCAGCTTAAACCATCGCAGGAATGGCTACACCTTC
CDR3 protein: CASSLNHRRNGYTF

V gene: TRBV15
D gene: TRBD2
clone size: many
CDR3 length: 18
J gene: TRBJ2-5
CDR3 DNA: TGTGCCACCAGCAGAGAGGAAGGTTCTAGCGGGGGGATCAAGACCCAGTACTTC
CDR3 protein: CATSREEGSSGGIKTQYF

V gene: TRBV6-5
D gene: NA
clone size: NA
CDR3 length: 13
J gene: TRBJ1-1
CDR3 DNA: TGTGCCAGCAGTCCTACAGAGAACACTGAAGCTTTCTTT
CDR3 protein: CASSPTENTEAFF

V gene: TRBV7-3
D gene: NA
clone size: NA
CDR3 length: 13
J gene: TRBJ2-7
CDR3 DNA: TGTGCCAGCAGCTTAGCCGGACCCTACGAGCAGTACTTC
CDR3 protein: CASSLAGPYEQYF

V gene: TRBV9
D gene: NA
clone size: few
CDR3 length: 12
J gene: TRBJ2-1
CDR3 DNA: TGTGCCAGCAGCGTTAGAAGCGATGAGCAGTTCTTC
CDR3 protein: CASSVRSDEQFF

V gene: TRBV7-9
D gene: TRBD2
clone size: few
CDR3 length: 17
J gene: TRBJ2-7
CDR3 DNA: TGTGCCAGCAGCACCGCACTAGCGGGAGAACGACGAAACGAGCAGTACTTC
CDR3 protein: CASSTALAGERRNEQYF

V gene: TRBV15
D gene: NA
clone size: NA
CDR3 length: 16
J gene: TRBJ2-6
CDR3 DNA: TGTGCCACCAGCATAGAACGGAGCTCTGGGGCCAACGTCCTGACTTTC
CDR3 protein: CATSIERSSGANVLTF

V gene: TRBV4-2
D gene: NA
clone size: many
CDR3 length: 14
J gene: TRBJ2-5
CDR3 DNA: TGTGCCAGCAGCCAAGATACGATACAAGAGACCCAGTACTTC
CDR3 protein: CASSQDTIQETQYF

V gene: TRBV3-1
D gene: NA
clone size: NA
CDR3 length: 17
J gene: TRBJ1-2
CDR3 DNA: TGTGCCAGCAGCCAAGATCGGGGCCCTGAGAGGAACTATGGCTACACCTTC
CDR3 protein: CASSQDRGPERNYGYTF

V gene: TRBV9
D gene: NA
clone size: NA
CDR3 length: 15
J gene: TRBJ1-1
CDR3 DNA: TGTGCCAGCAGCGTATATAAAAACGGGCACACTGAAGCTTTCTTT
CDR3 protein: CASSVYKNGHTEAFF

V gene: TRBV5-1
D gene: NA
clone size: NA
CDR3 length: 16
J gene: TRBJ2-3
CDR3 DNA: TGCGCCAGCAGTCTAACCGGGACCCTAAGCACAGATACGCAGTATTTT
CDR3 protein: CASSLTGTLSTDTQYF

V gene: TRBV7-2
D gene: TRBD1
clone size: NA
CDR3 length: 14
J gene: TRBJ2-1
CDR3 DNA: TGTGCCAGCAGCTTAGTCCAGGGGGCGGAGGAGCAGTTCTTC
CDR3 protein: CASSLVQGAEEQFF

V gene: TRBV6-2/TRBV6-3
D gene: TRBD2
clone size: few
CDR3 length: 16
J gene: TRBJ2-3
CDR3 DNA: TGTGCCAGCGAAGCGGGAGGGCCGATTAGCACAGATACGCAGTATTTT
CDR3 protein: CASEAGGPISTDTQYF

V gene: TRBV7-8
D gene: TRBD2
clone size: NA
CDR3 length: 17
J gene: TRBJ2-7
CDR3 DNA: TGTGCCAGCAGCCAAGGACTAGCGGGAGGTCTCTCCTACGAGCAGTACTTC
CDR3 protein: CASSQGLAGGLSYEQYF

V gene: TRBV5-6
D gene: NA
clone size: NA
CDR3 length: 16
J gene: TRBJ2-7
CDR3 DNA: TGTGCCAGCAGCTCCGACGGGACTCCCGAGCCCTACGAGCAGTACTTC
CDR3 protein: CASSSDGTPEPYEQYF

V gene: TRBV24-1
D gene: TRBD2
clone size: once
CDR3 length: 15
J gene: TRBJ2-7
CDR3 DNA: TGTGCCACCAGTGATTCCGGGAGGGGATCCTACGAGCAGTACTTC
CDR3 protein: CATSDSGRGSYEQYF

V gene: TRBV7-2
D gene: TRBD2
clone size: NA
CDR3 length: 17
J gene: TRBJ2-3
CDR3 DNA: TGTGCCAGCAGCTTAGGGACTAGCGGGAGGAGGACAGATACGCAGTATTTT
CDR3 protein: CASSLGTSGRRTDTQYF

V gene: TRBV7-9
D gene: TRBD1
clone size: NA
CDR3 length: 14
J gene: TRBJ2-7
CDR3 DNA: TGTGCCAGCAGCCCACGGGACAGGGTCTACGAGCAGTACTTC
CDR3 protein: CASSPRDRVYEQYF

V gene: TRBV20-1
D gene: NA
clone size: few
CDR3 length: 14
J gene: TRBJ1-2
CDR3 DNA: TGCAGTGCTCAGAGGGTGGAGACTAACTATGGCTACACCTTC
CDR3 protein: CSAQRVETNYGYTF

V gene: TRBV6-5
D gene: TRBD1
clone size: NA
CDR3 length: 16
J gene: TRBJ1-2
CDR3 DNA: TGTGCCAGCACTCACCTCGACAGGGCATCTAACTATGGCTACACCTTC
CDR3 protein: CASTHLDRASNYGYTF

V gene: TRBV4-1
D gene: NA
clone size: few
CDR3 length: 13
J gene: TRBJ1-1
CDR3 DNA: TGCGCCAGCAGCCAAAGTACGGTGACTGAAGCTTTCTTT
CDR3 protein: CASSQSTVTEAFF

V gene: TRBV20-1
D gene: NA
clone size: NA
CDR3 length: 13
J gene: TRBJ1-1
CDR3 DNA: TGCAGGGCGAACTTTGGCGGGAACACTGAAGCTTTCTTT
CDR3 protein: CRANFGGNTEAFF

V gene: TRBV29-1
D gene: NA
clone size: NA
CDR3 length: 13
J gene: TRBJ2-5
CDR3 DNA: TGCAGCGTTGAACTAGCGTTCCAAGAGACCCAGTACTTC
CDR3 protein: CSVELAFQETQYF

V gene: TRBV7-3
D gene: TRBD2
clone size: few
CDR3 length: 18
J gene: TRBJ2-2
CDR3 DNA: TGTGCCAGCAGCTCCGGATCACTAGCGGGGGGCCCTGGCGGGGAGCTGTTTTTT
CDR3 protein: CASSSGSLAGGPGGELFF

V gene: TRBV5-1
D gene: NA
clone size: NA
CDR3 length: 15
J gene: TRBJ2-7
CDR3 DNA: TGCGCCAGCAGCTTGTCTTCGGGGGCCACCTACGAGCAGTACTTC
CDR3 protein: CASSLSSGATYEQYF

V gene: TRBV5-4
D gene: TRBD2
clone size: NA
CDR3 length: 15
J gene: TRBJ2-5
CDR3 DNA: TGTGCCAGCAGCTTGGACCTAGCGGGCCAAGAGACCCAGTACTTC
CDR3 protein: CASSLDLAGQETQYF

V gene: TRBV27
D gene: NA
clone size: few
CDR3 length: 15
J gene: TRBJ1-4
CDR3 DNA: TGTGCCAGCAGATCGACAGCCAGGGGTAATGAAAAACTGTTTTTT
CDR3 protein: CASRSTARGNEKLFF

V gene: TRBV15
D gene: TRBD1
clone size: few
CDR3 length: 18
J gene: TRBJ2-1
CDR3 DNA: TGTGCCACCAGCAGAGATAGGCGGGGTGGACAGGGAGGATATGAGCAGTTCTTC
CDR3 protein: CATSRDRRGGQGGYEQFF

V gene: TRBV20-1
D gene: NA
clone size: few
CDR3 length: 15
J gene: TRBJ2-7
CDR3 DNA: TGCAGTGCTAGAAACCCCGGGACACCAACCTACGAGCAGTACTTC
CDR3 protein: CSARNPGTPTYEQYF

V gene: TRBV5-6
D gene: NA
clone size: NA
CDR3 length: 13
J gene: TRBJ2-7
CDR3 DNA: TGTGCCAGCAGCCTATGGACACATTACGAGCAGTACTTC
CDR3 protein: CASSLWTHYEQYF

V gene: TRBV15
D gene: NA
clone size: few
CDR3 length: 12
J gene: TRBJ2-3
CDR3 DNA: TGTGCCACCAAGACTCGTACAGATACGCAGTATTTT
CDR3 protein: CATKTRTDTQYF

V gene: TRBV5-6
D gene: NA
clone size: NA
CDR3 length: 15
J gene: TRBJ1-4
CDR3 DNA: TGTGCCAGCAGCTCCGGACGGACGGATAATGAAAAACTGTTTTTT
CDR3 protein: CASSSGRTDNEKLFF

V gene: TRBV29-1
D gene: TRBD2
clone size: few
CDR3 length: 12
J gene: TRBJ2-7
CDR3 DNA: TGCAGCGCCAGGGGACTAGTTGGCGAGCAGTACTTC
CDR3 protein: CSARGLVGEQYF

V gene: TRBV6-5
D gene: TRBD2
clone size: NA
CDR3 length: 18
J gene: TRBJ2-1
CDR3 DNA: TGTGCCAGCAGACTACACAGCGGACTAGCGGGGGAGTACAATGAGCAGTTCTTC
CDR3 protein: CASRLHSGLAGEYNEQFF

V gene: TRBV5-1
D gene: NA
clone size: NA
CDR3 length: 13
J gene: TRBJ1-5
CDR3 DNA: TGCGCCAGCAGCTTGGCTGGCGATCAGCCCCAGCATTTT
CDR3 protein: CASSLAGDQPQHF

V gene: TRBV6-5
D gene: NA
clone size: few
CDR3 length: 15
J gene: TRBJ2-2
CDR3 DNA: TGTGCCAGCAGCCGCTCGCCCGCAGGGACCGGGGAGCTGTTTTTT
CDR3 protein: CASSRSPAGTGELFF

V gene: TRBV6-6
D gene: NA
clone size: NA
CDR3 length: 11
J gene: TRBJ2-2
CDR3 DNA: TGTGCCAGCAGCGTAGGCGGGGAGCTGTTTTTT
CDR3 protein: CASSVGGELFF

V gene: TRBV4-1
D gene: TRBD1
clone size: few
CDR3 length: 17
J gene: TRBJ1-1
CDR3 DNA: TGCGCCAGCAGCCATCTGGGACAGGGGGCGTGGTACACTGAAGCTTTCTTT
CDR3 protein: CASSHLGQGAWYTEAFF

V gene: TRBV27
D gene: NA
clone size: few
CDR3 length: 13
J gene: TRBJ1-2
CDR3 DNA: TGTGCCAGCAGGGAGGGGTCTAACTATGGCTACACCTTC
CDR3 protein: CASREGSNYGYTF

V gene: TRBV5-1
D gene: NA
clone size: few
CDR3 length: 16
J gene: TRBJ2-7
CDR3 DNA: TGCGCCAGCAGCTTTTGGTCGGCGGGTAGCTCCTACGAGCAGTACTTC
CDR3 protein: CASSFWSAGSSYEQYF

V gene: TRBV4-1
D gene: NA
clone size: many
CDR3 length: 12
J gene: TRBJ1-2
CDR3 DNA: TGCGCCAGCAGCCAAGGTTCAGGCGCGGACCACTTC
CDR3 protein: CASSQGSGADHF

V gene: TRBV7-9
D gene: NA
clone size: few
CDR3 length: 15
J gene: TRBJ2-1
CDR3 DNA: TGTGCCAGCAGCCCCGCAGAAGGGGACTACAATGAGCAGTTCTTC
CDR3 protein: CASSPAEGDYNEQFF

V gene: TRBV29-1
D gene: NA
clone size: many
CDR3 length: 15
J gene: TRBJ2-3
CDR3 DNA: TGCAGCGTTGGCCGAGTTGGGGTTTGGGCAGATACGCAGTATTTT
CDR3 protein: CSVGRVGVWADTQYF

V gene: TRBV7-9
D gene: TRBD1
clone size: few
CDR3 length: 15
J gene: TRBJ2-3
CDR3 DNA: TGTGCCAGCAGCACACAGGGGTCGAGCACAGATACGCAGTATTTT
CDR3 protein: CASSTQGSSTDTQYF

V gene: TRBV4-1
D gene: NA
clone size: few
CDR3 length: 16
J gene: TRBJ1-2
CDR3 DNA: TGCGCCAGCAGCCAAGATACCGGGACGGGGAACTATGGCTACACCTTC
CDR3 protein: CASSQDTGTGNYGYTF

V gene: TRBV20-1
D gene: TRBD2
clone size: few
CDR3 length: 14
J gene: TRBJ2-7
CDR3 DNA: TGCAGTGCTAGAAGGACTAGCGGGATCATCGAGCAGTACTTC
CDR3 protein: CSARRTSGIIEQYF

V gene: TRBV11-2
D gene: TRBD2
clone size: few
CDR3 length: 19
J gene: TRBJ2-1
CDR3 DNA: TGTGCCAGCAGCTTAGCCCACAGACTAGCGGGGAGCCCCTACAATGAGCAGTTCTTC
CDR3 protein: CASSLAHRLAGSPYNEQFF

V gene: TRBV7-9
D gene: NA
clone size: NA
CDR3 length: 13
J gene: TRBJ2-7
CDR3 DNA: TGTGCCAGCAGCCCGCCCAGAACATACGAGCAGTACTTC
CDR3 protein: CASSPPRTYEQYF

V gene: TRBV20-1
D gene: NA
clone size: few
CDR3 length: 15
J gene: TRBJ2-3
CDR3 DNA: TGCAGTGCTACGCCACGGACGGCTAGCACAGATACGCAGTATTTT
CDR3 protein: CSATPRTASTDTQYF

V gene: TRBV7-2
D gene: NA
clone size: NA
CDR3 length: 15
J gene: TRBJ2-7
CDR3 DNA: TGTGCCAGCAGCTTATTTGGGCAAACCACCTACGAGCAGTACTTC
CDR3 protein: CASSLFGQTTYEQYF

V gene: TRBV29-1
D gene: NA
clone size: few
CDR3 length: 13
J gene: TRBJ2-7
CDR3 DNA: TGCAGCGTTGAATGGGCAGGGACCTACGAGCAGTACTTC
CDR3 protein: CSVEWAGTYEQYF

V gene: TRBV4-1
D gene: NA
clone size: NA
CDR3 length: 15
J gene: TRBJ2-7
CDR3 DNA: TGCGCCAGCAGCCAAGAGGCGGAAGCATCCTACGAGCAGTACTTC
CDR3 protein: CASSQEAEASYEQYF